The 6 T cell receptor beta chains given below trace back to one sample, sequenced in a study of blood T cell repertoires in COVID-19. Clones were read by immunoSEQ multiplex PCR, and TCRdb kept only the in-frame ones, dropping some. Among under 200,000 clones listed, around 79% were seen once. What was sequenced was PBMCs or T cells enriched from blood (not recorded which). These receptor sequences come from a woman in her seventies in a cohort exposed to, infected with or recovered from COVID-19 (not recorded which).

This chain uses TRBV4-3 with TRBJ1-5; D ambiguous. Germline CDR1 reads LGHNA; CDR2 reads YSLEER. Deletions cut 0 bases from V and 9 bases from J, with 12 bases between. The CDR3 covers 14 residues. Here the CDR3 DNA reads TGCGCCAGCAGCCAAGATCCAGGTTATTGGCCCCAGCATTTT. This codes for CASSQDPGYWPQHF.

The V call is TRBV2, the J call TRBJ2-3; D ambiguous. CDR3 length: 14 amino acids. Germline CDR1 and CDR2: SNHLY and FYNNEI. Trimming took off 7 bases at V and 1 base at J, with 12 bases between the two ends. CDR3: CASIPGGGTDTQYF. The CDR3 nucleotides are TGTGCCAGCATCCCGGGTGGTGGCACAGATACGCAGTATTTT.

CDR3: CASSPGRLASDSYF. The CDR3, as DNA: TGTGCCAGCAGTCCAGGAAGGCTAGCTAGCGACTCGTACTTC. This chain joins TRBV6-5 and TRBJ2-7, with a tentative D call TRBD2 (6 bases). Germline CDR1 reads MNHEY; CDR2 reads SVGAGI. This CDR3 spans 14 amino acids. V lost 5 bases, J lost 12 bases, and 23 bases lay in between.

The CDR3 DNA follows: TGTGCCAGCAGCGCCATGGATAGCGGGACTTACAATGAGCAGTTCTTC. Translated, it gives CASSAMDSGTYNEQFF. The chain carries TRBV11-3 and TRBJ2-1, with TRBD2 matching over 8 bases. The CDR3 contains 16 residues. The germline V gene has CDR1 SGHNT and CDR2 YENEEA. The ends lost 5 bases at V and 4 bases at J; junction bases unmatched: 10.

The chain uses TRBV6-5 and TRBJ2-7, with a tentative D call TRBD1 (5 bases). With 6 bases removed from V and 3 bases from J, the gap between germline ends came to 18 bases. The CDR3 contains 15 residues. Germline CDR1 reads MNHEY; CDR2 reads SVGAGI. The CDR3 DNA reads TGTGCCAGCAGACTTGACAGTTACTCTATCTACGAGCAGTACTTC. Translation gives CASRLDSYSIYEQYF.

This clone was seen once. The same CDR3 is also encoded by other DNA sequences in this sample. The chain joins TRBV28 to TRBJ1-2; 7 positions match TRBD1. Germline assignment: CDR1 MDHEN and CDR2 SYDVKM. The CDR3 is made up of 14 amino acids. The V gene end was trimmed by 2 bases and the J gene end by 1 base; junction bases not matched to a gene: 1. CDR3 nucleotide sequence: TGTGCCAGCAGTTTACAGGGGGGTAACTATGGCTACACCTTC. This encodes CASSLQGGNYGYTF.